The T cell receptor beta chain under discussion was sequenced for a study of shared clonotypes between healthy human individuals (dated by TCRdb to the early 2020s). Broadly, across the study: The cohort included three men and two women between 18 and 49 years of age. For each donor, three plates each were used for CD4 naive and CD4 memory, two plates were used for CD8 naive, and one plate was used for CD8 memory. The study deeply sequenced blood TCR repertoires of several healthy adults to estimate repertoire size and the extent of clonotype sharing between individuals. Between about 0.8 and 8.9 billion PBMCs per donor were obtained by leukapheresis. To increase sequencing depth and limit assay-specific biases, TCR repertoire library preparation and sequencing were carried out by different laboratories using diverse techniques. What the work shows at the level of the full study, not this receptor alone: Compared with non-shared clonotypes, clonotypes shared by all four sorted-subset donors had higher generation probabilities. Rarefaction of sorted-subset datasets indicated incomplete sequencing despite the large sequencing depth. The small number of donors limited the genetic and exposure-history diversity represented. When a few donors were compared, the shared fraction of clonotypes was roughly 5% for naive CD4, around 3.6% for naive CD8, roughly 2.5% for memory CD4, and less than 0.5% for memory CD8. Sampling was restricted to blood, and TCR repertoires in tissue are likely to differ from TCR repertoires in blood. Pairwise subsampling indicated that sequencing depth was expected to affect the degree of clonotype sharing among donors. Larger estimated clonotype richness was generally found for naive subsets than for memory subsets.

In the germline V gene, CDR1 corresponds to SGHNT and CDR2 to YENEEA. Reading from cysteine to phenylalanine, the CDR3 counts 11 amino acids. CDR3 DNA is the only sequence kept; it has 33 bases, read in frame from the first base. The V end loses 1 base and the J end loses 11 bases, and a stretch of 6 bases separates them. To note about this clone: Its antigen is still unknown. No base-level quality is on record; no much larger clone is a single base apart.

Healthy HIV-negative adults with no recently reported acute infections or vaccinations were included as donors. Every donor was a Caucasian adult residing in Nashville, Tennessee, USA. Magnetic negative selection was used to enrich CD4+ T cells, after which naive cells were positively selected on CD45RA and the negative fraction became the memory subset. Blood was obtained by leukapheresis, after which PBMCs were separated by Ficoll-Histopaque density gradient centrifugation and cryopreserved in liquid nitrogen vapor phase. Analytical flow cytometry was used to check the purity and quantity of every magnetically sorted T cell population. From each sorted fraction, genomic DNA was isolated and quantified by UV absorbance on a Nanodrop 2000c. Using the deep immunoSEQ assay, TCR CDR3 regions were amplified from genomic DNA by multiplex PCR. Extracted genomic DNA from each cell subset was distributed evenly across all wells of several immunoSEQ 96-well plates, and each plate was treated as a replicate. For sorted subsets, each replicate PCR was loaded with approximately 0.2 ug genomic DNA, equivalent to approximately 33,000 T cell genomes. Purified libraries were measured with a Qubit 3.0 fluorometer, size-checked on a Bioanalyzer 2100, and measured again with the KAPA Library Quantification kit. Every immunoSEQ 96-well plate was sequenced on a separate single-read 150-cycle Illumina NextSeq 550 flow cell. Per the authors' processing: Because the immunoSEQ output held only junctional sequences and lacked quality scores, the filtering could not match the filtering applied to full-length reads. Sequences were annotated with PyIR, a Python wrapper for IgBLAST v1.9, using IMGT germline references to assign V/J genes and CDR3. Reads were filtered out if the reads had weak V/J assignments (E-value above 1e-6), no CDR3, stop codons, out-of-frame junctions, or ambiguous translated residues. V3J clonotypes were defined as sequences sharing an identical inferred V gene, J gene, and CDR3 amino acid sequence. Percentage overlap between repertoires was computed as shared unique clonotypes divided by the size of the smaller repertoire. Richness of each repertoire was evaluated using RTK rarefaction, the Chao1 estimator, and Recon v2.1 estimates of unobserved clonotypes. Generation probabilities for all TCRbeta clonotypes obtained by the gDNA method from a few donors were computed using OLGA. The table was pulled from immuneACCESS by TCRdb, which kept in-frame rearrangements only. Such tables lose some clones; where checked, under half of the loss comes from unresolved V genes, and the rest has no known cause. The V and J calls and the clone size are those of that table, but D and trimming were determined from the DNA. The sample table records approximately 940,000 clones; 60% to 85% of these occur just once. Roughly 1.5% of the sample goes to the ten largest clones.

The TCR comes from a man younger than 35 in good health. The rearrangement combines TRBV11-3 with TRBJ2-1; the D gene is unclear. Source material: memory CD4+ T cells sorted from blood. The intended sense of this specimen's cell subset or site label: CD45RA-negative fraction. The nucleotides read TGTGCCAGCAGCTTAGCGGAGAAGCAGTTCTTC. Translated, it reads CASSLAEKQFF.